The clone carrying this T cell receptor (beta chain) showed up just a few times. Antigen specificity is unknown. Reverse transcription of all isolated RNA meant that expressed TCRB transcripts were sequenced. TCRdb keeps only in-frame clones here, not all; method: immunoSEQ multiplex PCR. Of approximately 600,000 clones in the sample, roughly 12% were seen once. The CDR3 length is 15 residues. The V end lost 10 bases, the J end lost 1 base, and 14 bases lay between the germline ends. Germline CDR1 LNHDA, CDR2 SQIVND (reference sequence). This entry is derived from a study of beta chain features in type 1 diabetes. Study context: The study examined around 99,000,000 sorted cells across all samples. General study findings and limits: Insertions at VDJ junctions were less frequent in type 1 diabetes patients. These patients also deleted more nucleotides at the same junctions. Among patients with Type 1 diabetes, TCRB CDR3s were moderately but significantly shorter in every one of the four CD4+ subsets. A closer apparent resemblance between naive, central memory and Treg TCRB repertoires was seen in patients than in healthy donors.

This receptor was obtained from a man aged 25 to 45 with type 1 diabetes. Sample: naive CD4+ T cells from blood. The rearrangement links TRBV19 to TRBJ2-6, with D maybe TRBD2 (5 bases). The CDR3 region has the DNA TGTGCCACCGGACTGTCGATATCTGGGGCCAACGTCCTGACTTTC. Its protein is CATGLSISGANVLTF.